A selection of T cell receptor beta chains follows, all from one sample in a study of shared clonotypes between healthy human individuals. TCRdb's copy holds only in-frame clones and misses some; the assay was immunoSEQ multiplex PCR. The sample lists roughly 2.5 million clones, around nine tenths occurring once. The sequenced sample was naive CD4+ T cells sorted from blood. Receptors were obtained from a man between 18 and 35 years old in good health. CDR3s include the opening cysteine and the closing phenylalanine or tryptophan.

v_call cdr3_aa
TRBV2 CASSKEGLVTDTQYF
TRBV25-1 CASSEWSRGNYGYTF
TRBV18 CASSPPPAANSYEQYF
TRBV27 CASSLRPGGLGANVLTF
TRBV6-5 CASSYSDSPNTGELFF
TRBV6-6 CASGRGRDPSYEQYF
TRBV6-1 CASSEANEQFF
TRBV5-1 CASSDPREGWGKLFF
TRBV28 CASSLAGNRGYTF
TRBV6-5 CASSPSGPRAQYF
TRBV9 CASSSSPGGELWANVLTF
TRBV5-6 CASSLGLPPGYTF
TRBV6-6 CASSYVSSYEQYF
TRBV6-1 CASSEAPGVNIQYF
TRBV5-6 CASSLNTGAMNTEAFF
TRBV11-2 CASSLTPDTEAFF
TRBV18 CASSHRGSLTDTQYF
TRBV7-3 CASSLSPSGASTDTQYF
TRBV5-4 CASSSPENSGNTIYF
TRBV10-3 CASQGTTLETQYF
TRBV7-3 CASSEQGGYNSPLHF
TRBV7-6 CASSLLVSPDTQYF
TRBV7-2 CASSLDMSRNNSPLHF
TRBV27 CASSPRGYTGELFF
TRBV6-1 CATQTGDNTYEQYF
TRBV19 CASSSIRGSNQPQHF
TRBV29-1 CSVAVTPNTEAFF